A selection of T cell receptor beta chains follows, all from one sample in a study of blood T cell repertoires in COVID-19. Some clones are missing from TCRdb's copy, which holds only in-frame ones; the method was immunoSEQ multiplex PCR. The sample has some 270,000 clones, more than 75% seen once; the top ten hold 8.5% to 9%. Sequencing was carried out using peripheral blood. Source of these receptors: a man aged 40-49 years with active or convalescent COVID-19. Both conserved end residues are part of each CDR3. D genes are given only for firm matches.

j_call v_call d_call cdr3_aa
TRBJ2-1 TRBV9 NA CASSVGIQSYNEQFF
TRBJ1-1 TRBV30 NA CAWRGGNRVTEAFF
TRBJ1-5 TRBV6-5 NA CASSRARVSNQPQHF
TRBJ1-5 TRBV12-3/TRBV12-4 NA CASNMGNQPQHF
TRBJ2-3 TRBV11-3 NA CASSLFRGRADTQYF
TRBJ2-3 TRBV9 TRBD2 CASSANPGLEGATQYF
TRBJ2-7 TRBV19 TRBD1 CASSPGQGGYEQYF
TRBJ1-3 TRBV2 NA CASSGTVLTGNTIYF
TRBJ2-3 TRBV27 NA CASTPRGVWDTQYF
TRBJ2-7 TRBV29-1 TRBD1 CSVLQGAYEQYF
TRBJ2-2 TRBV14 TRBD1 CASSPGGDRDDTGELFF
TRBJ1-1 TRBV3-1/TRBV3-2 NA CASSQAAGEWNTEAFF
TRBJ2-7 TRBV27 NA CASMGQSSYEQYF
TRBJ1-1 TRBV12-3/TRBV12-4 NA CASSFGGREAFF
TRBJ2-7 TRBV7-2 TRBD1 CASSRDRANSYEQYF
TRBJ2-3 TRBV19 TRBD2 CASRGLAGGHATDTQYF
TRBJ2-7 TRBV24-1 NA CATSDTYSAYEQYF
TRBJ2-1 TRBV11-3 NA CASRSDSYNEQFF
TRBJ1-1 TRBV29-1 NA CSVLGQMNTEAFF
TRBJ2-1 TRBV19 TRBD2 CASSIGGEGYNEQFF
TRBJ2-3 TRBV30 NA CAWRVRGGRSDTQYF
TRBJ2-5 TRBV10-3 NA CAISESGGNQETQYF
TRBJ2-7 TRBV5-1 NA CASSPRGQPPYEQYF
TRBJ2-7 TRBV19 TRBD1 CASSPQDRGFRYF
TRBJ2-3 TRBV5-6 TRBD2 CASSFGGVIFDTQYF
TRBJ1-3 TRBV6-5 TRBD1 CASTPTGASGNTIYF
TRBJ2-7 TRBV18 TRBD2 CASSPARAGREYEQYF
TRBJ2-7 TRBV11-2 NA CASSLGGGTYEQYF